One and the same sample provided the 27 T cell receptor beta chains below, sequenced in a study of early T cells in non-severe SARS-CoV-2 infection. From the 5' RACE reads, TCRdb called clonotypes with MiXCR, one entry per CDR3 protein. The table has fewer than 75,000 distinct CDR3 sequences, 20% to 25% seen once. This material consisted of whole blood, taken at baseline. These receptors were collected from an adult who was a healthcare worker with PCR-confirmed SARS-CoV-2 infection or an uninfected control (not recorded which).

The rearrangement joins TRBV6-5 to TRBJ2-2; maybe TRBD1 (6 bases). The CDR3 covers 13 residues. The germline CDR1 and CDR2 sequences are MNHEY and SVGAGI. Between the trimmed V and J ends, which lost 3 bases and 7 bases, there was a span of 9 bases. The CDR3 DNA reads TGTGCCAGCAGTTATCAGGGGATCGGGGAGCTGTTTTTT. The encoded protein is CASSYQGIGELFF.

The chain is built from TRBV12-3 or TRBV12-4 and TRBJ2-2; D possibly matches TRBD1 or TRBD2 (5 bases each). V was pared by 5 bases and J by 7 bases, with 23 bases between. This CDR3 region has 17 residues. In nucleotides, the CDR3 is TGTGCCAGCAGTCCCGGGGACCGAGTTCGCCTAGTCGGGGAGCTGTTTTTT. Translated: CASSPGDRVRLVGELFF.

The sample holds many counts of this clonotype. The gene calls are TRBV5-1 and TRBJ1-2; D is undetermined. CDR1 SGHRS and CDR2 YFSETQ come from the germline V gene. The V gene lost 4 bases and the J gene lost 8 bases, with 21 bases spanning the gap. The CDR3 sequence is 15 residues long. Written as DNA, the CDR3 is TGCGCCAGCAGCCCTGGGCCGCCCCTGAGAGGGGGCTACACCTTC. It codes for CASSPGPPLRGGYTF.

The chain couples TRBV6-6 to TRBJ1-2; D remains ambiguous. The CDR3 covers 15 residues. The germline V and J ends were trimmed by 4 bases and 3 bases, with 15 bases remaining between them. The germline gives CDR1 MNHNY, CDR2 SVGAGI (reference sequence). The CDR3 DNA reads TGTGCCAGCAGTTCTACAAAGGGCGATCACTATGGCTACACCTTC. Amino acids: CASSSTKGDHYGYTF.

The chain employs TRBV29-1 and TRBJ1-1; the D is unclear. CDR1 SQVTM and CDR2 ANQGSEA come from the germline V gene. V shed 6 bases and J shed 6 bases, with 8 bases lying between them. This CDR3 spans 10 amino acids. The CDR3 DNA reads as TGCAGCGTCCACGGGCCTGAAGCTTTCTTT. Translated: CSVHGPEAFF.

This clonotype was counted only a few times. The genes are TRBV20-1 and TRBJ1-2; 8 bases fit TRBD1. This CDR3 has 12 amino acids. The germline CDR1 and CDR2 sequences are DFQATT and SNEGSKA (reference sequence). Germline trimming cut 4 bases from V and 7 bases from J; bases unmatched to any gene: 5. For the CDR3, the DNA is TGCAGTGCTACGACAGGGGTGGGTGGCTACACCTTC. This gives the protein CSATTGVGGYTF.

The chain combines TRBV5-6 with TRBJ2-1, with D hard to call. The CDR3 has 12 residues. V lost 5 bases, J lost 7 bases, and 10 bases lay in between. Germline values: CDR1 SGHDT, CDR2 YYEEEE. The CDR3: CASSRLENEQFF. The CDR3, as DNA: TGTGCCAGCAGTCGACTGGAAAATGAGCAGTTCTTC.

This chain uses TRBV6-6 with TRBJ1-1, with 7 bases matching TRBD1. The CDR3 sequence is 17 residues long. The V segment lost 2 bases and the J segment 7 bases; nucleotides outside the gene matches: 16. The germline V gene has CDR1 MNHNY and CDR2 SVGAGI (reference sequence). CDR3 amino acids: CASSYPRRGLKVGEAFF. In nucleotides, the CDR3 is TGTGCCAGCAGTTACCCACGGAGGGGGCTTAAGGTCGGTGAAGCTTTCTTT.

This clonotype appeared many times. The chain is built from TRBV2 and TRBJ2-5; 12 nucleotides line up with TRBD2. Germline V gives CDR1 SNHLY, CDR2 FYNNEI. With V trimmed by 0 bases and J by 5 bases, 4 bases remained unmatched. The CDR3 has 16 amino acids. The DNA of the CDR3 is TGTGCCAGCAGTGAAGCGCTAGCGGGGGGGCTGGAGACCCAGTACTTC. Protein sequence: CASSEALAGGLETQYF.

This clonotype was detected only a few times. The chain employs TRBV21-1 and TRBJ1-1; the listed D gene, TRBD1, was not tested against the DNA. TRBV21-1 has pseudogene status. The CDR3 covers 17 residues. The CDR3 loop is CASSKGLRDRENTEAFF. DNA of the CDR3: TGTGCCAGCAGCAAAGGACTCCGGGACAGGGAGAACACTGAAGCTTTCTTT.

This clonotype was counted between two and nine times. The chain employs TRBV12-3 or TRBV12-4 and TRBJ1-2, with D possibly matching TRBD1 (6 bases). V dropped 7 bases and J dropped 7 bases, with 16 bases sitting between them. The CDR3 is made up of 13 amino acids. As DNA, the CDR3 is TGTGCCAGCACCCTGGCGGGGGGCGTTGGCTACACCTTC. This translates into CASTLAGGVGYTF.

This clonotype was counted between two and nine times. The rearrangement links TRBV3-1 to TRBJ2-5; D is possibly TRBD2 (5 bases). Trimming shortened V by 4 bases and J by 7 bases, and 19 bases separated the two germline ends. The CDR3 has 15 amino acids. Germline CDR1 and CDR2: LGHDT and YNNKEL (reference sequence). This CDR3 reads CASSPGRRLIGTQYF. The CDR3 nucleotides are TGTGCCAGCAGCCCCGGACGCCGACTAATTGGGACCCAGTACTTC.

The chain is built from TRBV7-2 and TRBJ1-2; D is ambiguous. Germline loops: CDR1 SGHTA, CDR2 FQGNSA. The CDR3 is made up of 13 amino acids. V lost 1 base, J lost 2 bases, and 5 bases lay in between. The CDR3 loop reads CASSLGRNYGYTF. CDR3 in DNA: TGTGCCAGCAGCTTAGGCAGGAACTATGGCTACACCTTC.

A few counts support this clonotype. The rearrangement joins TRBV13 to TRBJ1-1; D possibly corresponds to TRBD1 (6 bases). V lost 5 bases to trimming and J lost 5 bases, with 21 bases between them. Germline CDR1 and CDR2: PRHDT and FYEKMQ (reference sequence). The length of the CDR3 is 16 residues. The CDR3 coding sequence is TGTGCCAGCAGCCCCACCCGGGACGTGGACAGTACTGAAGCTTTCTTT. Amino acids: CASSPTRDVDSTEAFF.

This clonotype turned up a few times. The genes are TRBV30 and TRBJ1-1; D unresolved. The V gene lost 5 bases and the J gene lost 0 bases, with 10 bases spanning the gap. The CDR3 has 13 residues. Germline V gives CDR1 GTSNPN, CDR2 SVGIG (reference sequence). The CDR3 DNA sequence: TGTGCCTGGGGGCGGGTATTGAACACTGAAGCTTTCTTT. Residues: CAWGRVLNTEAFF.

This clonotype was detected ten times or more. This rearrangement joins TRBV29-1 to TRBJ2-1; 8 bases align to TRBD2. This CDR3 spans 13 amino acids. J was trimmed by 7 bases and V by 6 bases; bases with no gene match: 8. Germline CDR1 is SQVTM and CDR2 is ANQGSEA. The CDR3 DNA follows: TGCAGCGTCGGAGGACTAGCTCAGAATGAGCAGTTCTTC. Amino acid sequence: CSVGGLAQNEQFF.

This clonotype was seen a few times. The CDR3 region is CAWSPRQYSYTF. CDR3 sequence (DNA): TGTGCCTGGAGCCCCCGACAGTACAGCTACACCTTC. The chain carries TRBV30 and TRBJ1-2; possible D gene TRBD1, 5 bases. The germline V gene has CDR1 GTSNPN and CDR2 SVGIG (reference sequence). Trimming removed 3 bases from V and 9 bases from J, with 14 bases in between. The CDR3 length is 12 residues.

This clonotype showed up just a few times. The gene calls are TRBV5-1 and TRBJ1-1; 7 positions match TRBD1. The CDR3 runs 15 residues. The trim removed 4 bases at V and 3 bases at J, leaving 9 bases unmatched. CDR1 is SGHRS, CDR2 YFSETQ, per germline. This CDR3 is CASSPTGHWDTEAFF. For the CDR3, the DNA is TGCGCCAGCAGCCCGACAGGGCATTGGGACACTGAAGCTTTCTTT.

This clonotype came up a few times. V is TRBV6-6 and J is TRBJ2-2; 7 bases fit TRBD2. The CDR3 contains 14 residues. Germline CDR1 reads MNHNY; CDR2 reads SVGAGI (reference sequence). The ends lost 0 bases at V and 5 bases at J; junction bases unmatched: 0. In DNA form, the CDR3 reads TGTGCCAGCAGTTACTCCGGGGGGACCGGGGAGCTGTTTTTT. Protein product: CASSYSGGTGELFF.

This chain connects TRBV10-3 to TRBJ2-7, with a weak D call TRBD1 (5 bases). The ends were cut back, 2 bases at V and 6 bases at J, with 17 bases in the middle. There are 15 residues in the CDR3. Germline V lookup: CDR1 ENHRY, CDR2 SYGVKD. CDR3 nucleotides: TGTGCCATCAGTGAGGGAAGCAGGGTTGCCTCCGAGCAGTACTTC. Translation: CAISEGSRVASEQYF.

V and J are TRBV29-1 and TRBJ2-4; tentative D call: TRBD1 (6 bases). This CDR3 is 12 amino acids long. Germline V gene lookup returns CDR1 SQVTM and CDR2 ANQGSEA. V dropped 4 bases and J dropped 4 bases, with 8 bases sitting between them. The CDR3 here is CSVVQGKNIQYF. In DNA form, the CDR3 reads TGCAGCGTTGTTCAGGGGAAAAACATTCAGTACTTC.

J is TRBJ1-1 and V is TRBV30; TRBD1 matches at 9 bases. The V gene end was trimmed by 5 bases and the J gene end by 4 bases; junction bases not matched to a gene: 8. In germline, CDR1 is GTSNPN, CDR2 SVGIG (reference sequence). The CDR3 runs 14 residues. In DNA form, the CDR3 reads TGTGCCTGGGCCTGGGGACAGGGAGCCACTGAAGCTTTCTTT. This gives the protein CAWAWGQGATEAFF.

The rearrangement links TRBV5-1 to TRBJ2-3; TRBD2 matches 10 bases. The ends lost 0 bases at V and 1 base at J; junction bases unmatched: 5. The CDR3 is 17 amino acids. Looked up from germline, CDR1 is SGHRS and CDR2 is YFSETQ. CDR3 in amino acids: CASSLEGLAPGTDTQYF. The CDR3 DNA reads TGCGCCAGCAGCTTGGAGGGACTAGCGCCTGGCACAGATACGCAGTATTTT.

This rearrangement joins TRBV27 to TRBJ1-2; 9 nucleotides agree with TRBD1. The V gene end was trimmed by 6 bases and the J gene end by 4 bases; junction bases not matched to a gene: 6. From germline, CDR1 is MNHEY and CDR2 SMNVEV (reference sequence). This CDR3 has 14 amino acids. CDR3 coding DNA: TGTGCCAGCAGGGAGGACAGGGGTGGCTATGGCTACACCTTC. It codes for CASREDRGGYGYTF.

There are a few counts of this clonotype. The gene calls are TRBV12-3 or TRBV12-4 and TRBJ1-1, with D possibly matching TRBD1 (6 bases). Trimming left V 6 bases short and J 5 bases short, with 13 bases between. The CDR3 loop spans 13 amino acids. The CDR3 nucleotides are TGTGCCAGCAGCACTACAGGGAGGACTGAAGCTTTCTTT. Its protein product is CASSTTGRTEAFF.

The gene calls are TRBV7-9 and TRBJ2-1; 7 bases match TRBD1. CDR1 is SEHNR and CDR2 is FQNEAQ in the germline V gene (reference sequence). This CDR3 has 12 amino acids. V lost 5 bases, J lost 10 bases, and 5 bases stayed unmatched. CDR3 sequence reads: CASSRGGPEQFF. CDR3 sequence (DNA): TGTGCCAGCAGCCGAGGGGGCCCCGAGCAGTTCTTC.

The V gene is TRBV7-9, the J gene TRBJ1-1; 9 nucleotides agree with TRBD1. The V gene end was trimmed by 5 bases and the J gene end by 8 bases; junction bases not matched to a gene: 15. CDR1 SEHNR and CDR2 FQNEAQ come from the germline V gene (reference sequence). The CDR3 is 16 amino acids. The CDR3 DNA follows: TGTGCCAGCAGCCTCGCCAACTTGGACAGGGGAGGAGAAGCTTTCTTT. Its translation is CASSLANLDRGGEAFF.